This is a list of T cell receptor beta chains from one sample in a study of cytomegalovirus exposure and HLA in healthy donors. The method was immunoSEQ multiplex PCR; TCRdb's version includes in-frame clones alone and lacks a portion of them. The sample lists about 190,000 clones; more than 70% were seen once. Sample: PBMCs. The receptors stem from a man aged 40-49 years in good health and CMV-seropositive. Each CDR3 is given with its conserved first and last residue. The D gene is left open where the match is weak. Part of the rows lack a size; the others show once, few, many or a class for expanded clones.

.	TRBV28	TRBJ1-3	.	CASRLSGAGNTIYF	TGTGCCAGCAGGCTAAGTGGTGCTGGAAACACCATATATTTT
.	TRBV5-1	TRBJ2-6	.	CASSLPGSGANVLTF	TGCGCCAGCAGCTTGCCCGGCTCTGGGGCCAACGTCCTGACTTTC
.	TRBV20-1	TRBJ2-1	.	CSAKDGGEQFF	TGCAGTGCTAAAGACGGGGGTGAGCAGTTCTTC
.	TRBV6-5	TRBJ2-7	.	CASSYSGQGIYEQYF	TGTGCCAGCAGTTACTCGGGACAAGGGATCTACGAGCAGTACTTC
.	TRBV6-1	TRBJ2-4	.	CASISDTLAKNIQYF	TGTGCCAGCATTTCGGACACTCTAGCCAAAAACATTCAGTACTTC
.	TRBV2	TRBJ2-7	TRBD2	CASLGGYEQYF	TGTGCCAGCCTGGGGGGGTACGAGCAGTACTTC
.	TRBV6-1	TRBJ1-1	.	CASNREGVMNTEAFF	TGTGCCAGCAATAGGGAGGGTGTAATGAACACTGAAGCTTTCTTT
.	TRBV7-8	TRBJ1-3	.	CASSPLGRAGNTIYF	TGTGCCAGCAGCCCCCTGGGGAGGGCTGGAAACACCATATATTTT
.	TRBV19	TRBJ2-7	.	CASSAGFYYEQYF	TGTGCCAGTAGTGCGGGTTTTTACTACGAGCAGTACTTC
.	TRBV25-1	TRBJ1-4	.	CASTGNSEKLFF	TGTGCCAGTACAGGGAATAGTGAAAAACTGTTTTTT
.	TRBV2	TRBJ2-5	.	CASSYVVGETQYF	TGTGCCAGCAGTTATGTGGTGGGCGAGACCCAGTACTTC
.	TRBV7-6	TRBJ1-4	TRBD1	CASRKGAGGPHEKLFF	TGTGCCAGCAGAAAGGGGGCAGGAGGGCCCCATGAAAAACTGTTTTTT
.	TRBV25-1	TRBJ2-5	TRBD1	CASNRGETQYF	TGTGCCAGCAACAGGGGGGAGACCCAGTACTTC
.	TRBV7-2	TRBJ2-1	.	CASSPLRGFEQFF	TGTGCCAGCAGCCCCCTGAGAGGTTTTGAGCAGTTCTTC
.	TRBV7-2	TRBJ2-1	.	CASSLGAGTYNEQFF	TGTGCCAGCAGCTTAGGGGCGGGGACCTACAATGAGCAGTTCTTC
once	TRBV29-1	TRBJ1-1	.	CSVVIKRSTEAFF	TGCAGCGTGGTTATCAAGAGGAGCACTGAAGCTTTCTTT
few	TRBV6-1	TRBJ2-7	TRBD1	CASSGIGQDYEQYF	TGTGCCAGCAGTGGAATTGGACAGGACTACGAGCAGTACTTC
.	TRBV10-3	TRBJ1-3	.	CAISEVSLVSGNTIYF	TGTGCCATCAGTGAGGTCTCCTTAGTTTCAGGAAACACCATATATTTT
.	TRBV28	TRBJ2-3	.	CASSGNKVEAGNNPDTQYF	TGTGCCAGCAGTGGAAATAAGGTAGAAGCAGGGAATAACCCAGATACGCAGTATTTT
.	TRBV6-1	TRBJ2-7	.	CASSDPGGGNYEQYF	TGTGCCAGCAGTGACCCGGGGGGCGGGAACTACGAGCAGTACTTC
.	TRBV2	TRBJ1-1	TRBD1	CASELSAPGTGRTEAFF	TGTGCCAGCGAACTAAGTGCTCCTGGGACAGGGCGGACTGAAGCTTTCTTT
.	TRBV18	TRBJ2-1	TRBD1	CASSRTGDNEQFF	TGTGCCAGCTCACGGACAGGAGATAATGAGCAGTTCTTC
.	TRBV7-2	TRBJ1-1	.	CASSLVDGSEAFF	TGTGCCAGCAGCTTAGTAGACGGGAGTGAAGCTTTCTTT
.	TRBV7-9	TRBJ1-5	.	CASSLQTGDQPQHF	TGTGCCAGCAGCTTACAGACAGGAGATCAGCCCCAGCATTTT
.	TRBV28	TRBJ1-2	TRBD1	CASSLDRGLIFNYGYTF	TGTGCCAGCAGTTTAGACAGGGGGCTAATCTTCAACTATGGCTACACCTTC
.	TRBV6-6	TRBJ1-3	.	CTSSYLSGQGNTIYF	TGTACCAGCAGTTACCTAAGTGGACAGGGAAACACCATATATTTT
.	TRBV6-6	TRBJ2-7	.	CASTPSGRAEQYF	TGTGCCAGCACCCCGAGCGGGCGGGCCGAGCAGTACTTC
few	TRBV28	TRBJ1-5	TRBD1	CASSHPGQGILLQHF	TGTGCCAGCAGCCACCCGGGACAGGGAATCCTCCTGCAGCATTTT
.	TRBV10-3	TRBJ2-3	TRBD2	CAIRGTTTDTQYF	TGTGCCATCAGAGGGACTACCACAGATACGCAGTATTTT
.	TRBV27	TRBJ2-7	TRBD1	CASSLLGGQGAREQYF	TGTGCCAGCAGTTTATTGGGGGGACAGGGGGCGAGAGAGCAGTACTTC
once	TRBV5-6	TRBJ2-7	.	CASSRIDSMASYEQYF	TGTGCCAGCAGCCGAATTGACAGCATGGCCAGCTACGAGCAGTACTTC
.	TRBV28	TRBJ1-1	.	CASSLQVSTEAFF	TGTGCCAGCAGTTTGCAGGTTAGCACTGAAGCTTTCTTT
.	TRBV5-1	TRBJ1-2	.	CASSLAGDDGYTF	TGCGCCAGCAGCTTGGCCGGAGACGACGGCTACACCTTC
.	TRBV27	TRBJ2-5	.	CASSFGSGGLGRETQYF	TGTGCCAGCAGTTTTGGGTCAGGTGGGTTGGGGAGAGAGACCCAGTACTTC
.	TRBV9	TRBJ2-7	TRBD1	CASSGGQGASYEQYF	TGTGCCAGCAGCGGGGGACAGGGGGCGTCCTACGAGCAGTACTTC
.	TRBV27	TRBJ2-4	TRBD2	CASSLSAGAVTIQYF	TGTGCCAGCAGTTTATCAGCGGGAGCTGTAACCATTCAGTACTTC
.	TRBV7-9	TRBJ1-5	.	CASSQGKGQPQHF	TGTGCCAGCAGCCAGGGGAAGGGGCAGCCCCAGCATTTT
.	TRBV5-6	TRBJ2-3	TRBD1	CASSLGLLGQGTTDTQYF	TGTGCCAGCAGCTTGGGTCTTTTAGGACAGGGTACCACAGATACGCAGTATTTT
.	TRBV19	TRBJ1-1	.	CASSTQGISAEAFF	TGTGCCAGTAGTACGCAGGGAATTTCAGCTGAAGCTTTCTTT
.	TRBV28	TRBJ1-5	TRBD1	CASSLPATGNQPQHF	TGTGCCAGCAGTTTGCCGGCGACAGGGAATCAGCCCCAGCATTTT
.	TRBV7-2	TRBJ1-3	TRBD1	CASSSWTGSSGNTIYF	TGTGCCAGCAGCTCTTGGACAGGGAGCTCTGGAAACACCATATATTTT
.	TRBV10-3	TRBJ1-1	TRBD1	CAISKGQENTEAFF	TGTGCCATCAGCAAGGGACAGGAAAACACTGAAGCTTTCTTT
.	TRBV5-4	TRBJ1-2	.	CASRRIEGESYGYTF	TGTGCCAGCAGGCGAATCGAGGGGGAGAGCTATGGCTACACCTTC
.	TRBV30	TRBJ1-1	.	CAWSQTYRTLNTEAFF	TGTGCCTGGAGTCAGACTTACCGCACGCTGAACACTGAAGCTTTCTTT
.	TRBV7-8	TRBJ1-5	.	CASSLVRGGQPQHF	TGTGCCAGCAGCTTAGTGAGGGGGGGACAGCCCCAGCATTTT
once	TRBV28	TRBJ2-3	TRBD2	CASSRLATDTQYF	TGTGCCAGCAGCCGACTAGCCACAGATACGCAGTATTTT
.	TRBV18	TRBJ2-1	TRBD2	CASSPPRERHNEQFF	TGTGCCAGCTCACCACCGCGGGAGAGGCACAATGAGCAGTTCTTC
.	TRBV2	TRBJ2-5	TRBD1	CASTRTGETQYF	TGTGCCAGCACGAGGACAGGAGAGACCCAGTACTTC
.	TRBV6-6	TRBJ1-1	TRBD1	CASSYAAGGEAFF	TGTGCCAGCAGTTACGCGGCAGGGGGAGAAGCTTTCTTT
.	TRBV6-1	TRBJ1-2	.	CASSEPNRVGYGYTF	TGTGCCAGCAGTGAACCAAACAGGGTTGGCTATGGCTACACCTTC
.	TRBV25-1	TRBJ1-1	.	CASRRGNTEAFF	TGTGCCAGCAGGCGGGGGAACACTGAAGCTTTCTTT
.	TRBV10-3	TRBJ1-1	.	CAISEATGTAEAFF	TGTGCCATCAGTGAGGCGACAGGTACGGCTGAAGCTTTCTTT
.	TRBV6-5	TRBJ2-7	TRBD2	CASSYGGSGSYEQYF	TGTGCCAGCAGTTACGGAGGTAGCGGGAGTTACGAGCAGTACTTC
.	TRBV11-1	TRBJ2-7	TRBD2	CASSLDLGTSVSYEQYF	TGTGCCAGCAGCTTAGATCTTGGGACTAGCGTATCCTACGAGCAGTACTTC